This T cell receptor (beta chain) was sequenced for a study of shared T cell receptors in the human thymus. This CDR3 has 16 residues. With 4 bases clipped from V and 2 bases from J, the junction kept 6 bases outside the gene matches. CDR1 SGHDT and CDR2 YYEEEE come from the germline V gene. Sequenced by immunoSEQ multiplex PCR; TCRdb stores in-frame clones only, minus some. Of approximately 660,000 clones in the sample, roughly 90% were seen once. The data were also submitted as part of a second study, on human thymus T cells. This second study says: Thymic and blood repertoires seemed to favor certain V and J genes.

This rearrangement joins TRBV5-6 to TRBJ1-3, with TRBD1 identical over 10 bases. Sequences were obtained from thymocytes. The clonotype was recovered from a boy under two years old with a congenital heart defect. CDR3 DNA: TGTGCCAGCAGCCCCGGACAGGGGGAAACTGGAAACACCATATATTTT. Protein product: CASSPGQGETGNTIYF.